A single T cell receptor beta chain is shown here with its context. Its antigen remains unidentified. This entry is derived from a study of shared clonotypes between healthy human individuals. Findings of the study overall: Among a few donors, roughly 5.4% of naive CD4 clonotypes were found in common. All-four-donor shared clonotypes had higher generation probabilities than non-shared clonotypes did.

Assay runs were performed at deep level. Repertoires were generated with immunoSEQ multiplex PCR, while TCRdb's copy carries only in-frame clones and drops some. This sample has about 610,000 clones; approximately 97% occur once, and the top ten carry roughly 0.055%. V lost 8 bases and J 4 bases, leaving 20 bases between the germline ends. CDR3 length: 15 residues. Germline V CDR1 and CDR2: SGHAT, FQNNGV. The donors were all Caucasian adults (living in Nashville, Tennessee). Sequenced: naive CD4+ T cells sorted from blood. Described subset: CD45RA+ positively selected. The chain links TRBV11-2 to TRBJ1-1; the D gene is possibly TRBD1 (5 bases). The clonotype comes from a woman in her 30s in good health. CDR3: CASHWGGARGTEAFF. In DNA, the CDR3 is TGTGCCAGCCATTGGGGCGGCGCGCGCGGCACTGAAGCTTTCTTT.